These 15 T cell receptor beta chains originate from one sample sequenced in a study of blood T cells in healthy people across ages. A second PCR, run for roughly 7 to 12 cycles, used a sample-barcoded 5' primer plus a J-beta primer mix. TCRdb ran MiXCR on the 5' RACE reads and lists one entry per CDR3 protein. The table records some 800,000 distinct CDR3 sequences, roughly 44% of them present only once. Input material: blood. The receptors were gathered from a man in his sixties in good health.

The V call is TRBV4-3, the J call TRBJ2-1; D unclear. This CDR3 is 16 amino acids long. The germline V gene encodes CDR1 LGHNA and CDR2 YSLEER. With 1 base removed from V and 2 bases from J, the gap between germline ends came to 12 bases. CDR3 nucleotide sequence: TGCGCCAGCAGCCAAGGTGGGCAAGGCCCCTACAATGAGCAGTTCTTC. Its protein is CASSQGGQGPYNEQFF.

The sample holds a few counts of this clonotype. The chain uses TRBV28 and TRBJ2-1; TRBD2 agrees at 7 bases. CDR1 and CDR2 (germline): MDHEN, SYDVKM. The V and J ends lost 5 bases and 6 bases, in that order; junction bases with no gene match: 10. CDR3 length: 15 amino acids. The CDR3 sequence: CASSVSSGPRNEQFF. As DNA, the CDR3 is TGTGCCAGCAGTGTCTCTAGCGGCCCCCGCAATGAGCAGTTCTTC.

The CDR3 reads CASSYKQGFTGELFF. The CDR3 DNA reads TGTGCCAGCAGTTACAAACAGGGGTTCACCGGGGAGCTGTTTTTT. The chain carries TRBV6-2 or TRBV6-3 and TRBJ2-2, with TRBD1 matching 7 bases. The CDR3 loop spans 15 amino acids. Losses at the gene ends were 2 bases for V and 4 bases for J; bases not matched to a gene: 4. Germline V lookup: CDR1 MNHEY, CDR2 SVGEGT.

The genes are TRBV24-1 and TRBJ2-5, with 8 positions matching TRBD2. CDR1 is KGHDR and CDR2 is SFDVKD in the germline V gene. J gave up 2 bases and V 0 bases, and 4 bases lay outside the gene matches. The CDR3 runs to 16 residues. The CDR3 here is CATSDLCASGQETQYF. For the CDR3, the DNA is TGTGCCACCAGTGATTTGTGTGCTAGCGGGCAAGAGACCCAGTACTTC.

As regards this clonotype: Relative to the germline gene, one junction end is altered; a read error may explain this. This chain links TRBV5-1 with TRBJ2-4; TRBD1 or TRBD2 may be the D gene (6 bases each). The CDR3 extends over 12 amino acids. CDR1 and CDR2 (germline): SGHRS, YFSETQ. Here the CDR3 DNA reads TGCGCCAGCAGCGGGGGGCTGGGCGAGCAGTATTTC. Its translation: CASSGGLGEQYF.

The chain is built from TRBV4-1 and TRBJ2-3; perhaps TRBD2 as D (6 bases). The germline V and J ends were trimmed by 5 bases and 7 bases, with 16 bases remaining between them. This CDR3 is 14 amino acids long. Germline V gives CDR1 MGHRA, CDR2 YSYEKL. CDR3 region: CASSSGGAGNTQYF. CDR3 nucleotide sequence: TGCGCCAGCAGCTCCGGCGGGGCGGGAAATACGCAGTATTTT.

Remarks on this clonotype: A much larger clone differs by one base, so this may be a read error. CDR3 protein: CASSFRTSGHNEQYF. The CDR3 DNA reads as TGTGCCAGCAGCTTCAGGACTAGCGGACACAATGAGCAGTACTTC. The rearrangement links TRBV7-9 to TRBJ2-7; 10 positions match TRBD2. Germline-derived CDR1 and CDR2 are SEHNR and FQNEAQ (reference sequence). The CDR3 has 15 residues. With V trimmed by 3 bases and J by 7 bases, 9 bases remained unmatched.

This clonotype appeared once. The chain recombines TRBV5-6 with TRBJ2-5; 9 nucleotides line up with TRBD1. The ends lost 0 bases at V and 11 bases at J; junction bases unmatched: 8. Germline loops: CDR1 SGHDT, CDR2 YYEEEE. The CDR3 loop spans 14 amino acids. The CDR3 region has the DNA TGTGCCAGCAGCTTGGTGGACAGGGGCCAGGAGCAGTACTTC. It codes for CASSLVDRGQEQYF. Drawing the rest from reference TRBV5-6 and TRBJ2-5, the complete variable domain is DAGVTQSPTHLIKTRGQQVTLRCSPKSGHDTVSWYQQALGQGPQFIFQYYEEEERQRGNFPDRFSGHQFPNYSSELNVNALLLGDSALYLCASSLVDRGQEQYFGPGTRLLVL.

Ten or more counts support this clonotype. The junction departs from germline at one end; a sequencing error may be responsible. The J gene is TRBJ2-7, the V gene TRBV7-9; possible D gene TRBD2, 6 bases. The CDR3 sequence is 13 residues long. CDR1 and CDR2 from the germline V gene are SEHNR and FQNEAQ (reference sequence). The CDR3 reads CASSVADNYEQYF. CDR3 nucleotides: TGTGCCAGCAGCGTAGCGGACAACTACGAGCAGTACTTC.

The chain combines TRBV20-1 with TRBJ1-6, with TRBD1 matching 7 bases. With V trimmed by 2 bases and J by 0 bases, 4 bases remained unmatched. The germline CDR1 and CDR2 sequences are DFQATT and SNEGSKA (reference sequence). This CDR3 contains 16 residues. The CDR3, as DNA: TGCAGTGCTAGATCGACAGGGAGCTCCTATAATTCACCCCTCCACTTT. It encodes CSARSTGSSYNSPLHF.

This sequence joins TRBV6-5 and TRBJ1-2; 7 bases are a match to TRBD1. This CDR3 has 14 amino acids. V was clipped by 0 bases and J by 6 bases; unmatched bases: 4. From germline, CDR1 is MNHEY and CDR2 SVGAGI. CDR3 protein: CASSYSKGAHGYTF. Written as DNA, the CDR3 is TGTGCCAGCAGTTACTCGAAGGGGGCCCATGGCTACACCTTC.

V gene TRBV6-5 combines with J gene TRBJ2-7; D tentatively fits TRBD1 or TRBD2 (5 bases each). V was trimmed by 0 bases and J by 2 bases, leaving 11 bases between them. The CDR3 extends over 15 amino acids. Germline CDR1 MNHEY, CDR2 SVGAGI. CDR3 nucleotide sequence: TGTGCCAGCAGTTACTCGGGGGAGCCCCCCTACGAGCAGTACTTC. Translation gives CASSYSGEPPYEQYF.

CDR3 loop: CASSWFVIYEQYF. For the CDR3, the DNA is TGTGCCAGCAGCTGGTTCGTAATCTACGAGCAGTACTTC. The chain couples TRBV7-2 to TRBJ2-7; unclear D gene. V was pared by 4 bases and J by 3 bases, with 10 bases between. Germline values: CDR1 SGHTA, CDR2 FQGNSA. The CDR3 covers 13 residues.

The CDR3 DNA follows: TGTGCCAGCAGCACACCGACTAGCGGGAGGGGGAACGAGCAGTACTTC. The encoded protein is CASSTPTSGRGNEQYF. The chain has TRBV7-2 and TRBJ2-7; TRBD2 matches 14 bases. V shed 5 bases, J shed 5 bases, and the junction held 8 bases outside the gene matches. This CDR3 has 16 amino acids. Germline V lookup: CDR1 SGHTA, CDR2 FQGNSA.

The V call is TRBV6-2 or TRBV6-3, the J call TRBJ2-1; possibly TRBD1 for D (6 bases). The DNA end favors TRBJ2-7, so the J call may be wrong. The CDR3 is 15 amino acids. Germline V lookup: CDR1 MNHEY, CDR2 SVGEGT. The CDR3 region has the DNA TGTGCCAGCACCCTGGGGCAGGGGCTATCCTACGAGCAGTACTTC. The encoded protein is CASTLGQGLSYEQYF.